Below are 18 T cell receptor beta chains sequenced from a single sample in a study of metastatic and nonmetastatic thyroid tumors. Patients were all untreated before their thyroid surgery. TCRdb re-called the PCR reads with MiXCR. Of around 6,000 clones listed, roughly a third are singletons. The sequenced material came from adjacent normal tissue. Source of these receptors: a male donor with papillary thyroid cancer or a benign thyroid nodule (not recorded which). Some clones in this sample may be carry-over from other donors' samples.

This clone turned up a few times. The rearrangement joins TRBV11-2 to TRBJ2-5; 7 bases agree with TRBD2. Germline loops: CDR1 SGHAT, CDR2 FQNNGV. J gave up 5 bases and V 5 bases, and 14 bases lay outside the gene matches. The length of the CDR3 is 16 residues. CDR3 residues: CASSPRRGLGGETQYF. In DNA, the CDR3 is TGTGCCAGCAGCCCGCGTCGTGGTTTGGGGGGGGAGACCCAGTACTTC.

The chain has TRBV7-2 and TRBJ2-1, with 11 bases lining up with TRBD1. The CDR3 is made up of 16 amino acids. Germline V CDR1 and CDR2: SGHTA, FQGNSA. The J segment lost 1 base and the V segment lost 2 bases, leaving 1 base of the junction unmatched. CDR3 region: CASSLRDRGSYNEQFF. CDR3 DNA sequence: TGTGCCAGCAGCTTACGGGACAGGGGGTCCTACAATGAGCAGTTCTTC.

The CDR3 region is CASGLLLAGEQYF. The CDR3 nucleotides read TGTGCCAGCGGTTTACTACTAGCCGGCGAGCAGTACTTC. This sequence joins TRBV2 and TRBJ2-7, with a tentative D call TRBD2 (6 bases). In germline, CDR1 is SNHLY, CDR2 FYNNEI. V shed 8 bases and J shed 6 bases, with 17 bases lying between them. This CDR3 has 13 amino acids.

The chain uses TRBV7-2 and TRBJ1-1; D is unresolved. Germline CDR1 and CDR2: SGHTA and FQGNSA. CDR3 length equals 14 residues. V gave up 7 bases and J gave up 4 bases, with 16 bases separating them. CDR3 region: CASNSYLGSTEAFF. The DNA of the CDR3 is TGTGCCAGCAACTCCTATCTAGGGAGCACTGAAGCTTTCTTT. Supplemented by reference TRBV7-2 and TRBJ1-1, the full variable domain reads GAGVSQSPSNKVTEKGKDVELRCDPISGHTALYWYRQSLGQGLEFLIYFQGNSAPDKSGLPSDRFSAERTGGSVSTLTIQRTQQEDSAVYLCASNSYLGSTEAFFGQGTRLTVV.

This clone occurred a few times. Within the sample, other DNA sequences also encode this same CDR3. The rearrangement links TRBV11-2 to TRBJ2-7; D is unresolved. The CDR3 sequence is 13 residues long. Germline V lookup: CDR1 SGHAT, CDR2 FQNNGV. Trimming left V 1 base short and J 7 bases short, with 11 bases between. The CDR3 spells CASSLVVLNEQYF. The CDR3 bases are TGTGCCAGCAGCTTAGTGGTCCTAAATGAGCAGTACTTC.

The rearrangement uses TRBV11-3 and TRBJ2-2, with 8 bases aligning to TRBD1. Germline V gives CDR1 SGHNT, CDR2 YENEEA. After removal of 3 bases from V and 3 bases from J, the junction contained 3 bases not matched to a gene. CDR3 length: 15 amino acids. CDR3 sequence: CASSLDRVDTGELFF. The CDR3 DNA reads TGTGCCAGCAGCTTGGACAGGGTGGACACCGGGGAGCTGTTTTTT.

This clone has only a few counts. The chain links TRBV6-2 or TRBV6-3 to TRBJ2-2; D unresolved. Germline loops: CDR1 MNHEY, CDR2 SVGEGT. Trimming took off 0 bases at V and 6 bases at J, with 5 bases between the two ends. The CDR3 contains 13 residues. The CDR3 DNA reads TGTGCCAGCAGTTACTCGAGGTCCGGGGAGCTGTTTTTT. Encoded protein: CASSYSRSGELFF.

This chain links TRBV19 with TRBJ2-1; TRBD2 might be the D (5 bases). The CDR3 is 18 residues long. Trimming cost V 4 bases and J 0 bases, with 19 bases left between them. Germline V gene data show CDR1 as LNHDA and CDR2 as SQIVND (reference sequence). The CDR3, as DNA: TGTGCCAGTAGTAGTATCCGCGTCCCAGAGGGCTCCTACAATGAGCAGTTCTTC. It encodes CASSSIRVPEGSYNEQFF.

A note on this clone: One end of the junction fails to match germline, which may point to a read error. The rearrangement links TRBV5-1 to TRBJ2-2, with a tentative D call TRBD2 (6 bases). This CDR3 is 15 amino acids long. Germline assignment: CDR1 SGHRS and CDR2 YFSETQ. CDR3 in amino acids: CASSLAGGPTGEQFF. The DNA for the CDR3 is TGCGCCAGCAGCTTGGCCGGGGGTCCCACCGGGGAGCAGTTTTTT.

This chain links TRBV20-1 with TRBJ2-6; D unclear. The germline V gene encodes CDR1 DFQATT and CDR2 SNEGSKA (reference sequence). The V gene lost 5 bases and the J gene lost 0 bases, with 8 bases spanning the gap. The CDR3 has 14 residues. CDR3 coding DNA: TGCAGTGCTTTGACGGACTCTGGGGCCAACGTCCTGACTTTC. Translated, it gives CSALTDSGANVLTF.

The J gene is TRBJ2-1, the V gene TRBV6-2 or TRBV6-3, with a tentative D call TRBD1 (5 bases). The CDR3 extends over 15 amino acids. Per germline, CDR1 MNHEY and CDR2 SVGEGT. V shed 0 bases and J shed 7 bases, with 13 bases lying between them. The CDR3 sequence is CASSYSGRAENEQFF. The CDR3 DNA follows: TGTGCCAGCAGTTACTCCGGCAGGGCGGAGAATGAGCAGTTCTTC.

Points on this clone: A much larger clone differs by one base, so this may be a read error. The gene calls are TRBV2 and TRBJ2-3; 10 nucleotides match TRBD1. The CDR3 contains 14 residues. Germline lookup yields CDR1 SNHLY and CDR2 FYNNEI. With V trimmed by 7 bases and J by 5 bases, 6 bases remained unmatched. CDR3 residues: CASMDGQGVDTQYF. For the CDR3, the DNA is TGTGCCAGCATGGACGGACAGGGGGTAGATACGCAGTATTTT.

This chain links TRBV5-1 with TRBJ2-3; D call uncertain. The CDR3 runs to 15 residues. Germline-derived CDR1 and CDR2 are SGHRS and YFSETQ. Trimming left V 0 bases short and J 5 bases short, with 13 bases between. CDR3 sequence reads: CASSLGRYLGDTQYF. CDR3 bases: TGCGCCAGCAGCTTGGGACGATATTTAGGAGATACGCAGTATTTT.

The chain recombines TRBV2 with TRBJ2-7; D ambiguous. Germline lookup yields CDR1 SNHLY and CDR2 FYNNEI. The CDR3 is 14 amino acids. The V end lost 6 bases, the J end lost 5 bases, and 17 bases lay between the germline ends. This chain's CDR3 is CASRIQQVSHEQYF. The CDR3 nucleotides read TGTGCCAGCAGGATTCAGCAGGTCAGCCACGAGCAGTACTTC.

Judged by abundance, this clone is medium-sized. This chain links TRBV7-6 with TRBJ1-5; 10 bases are a match to TRBD1. The V gene end was trimmed by 5 bases and the J gene end by 5 bases; junction bases not matched to a gene: 6. The length of the CDR3 is 15 residues. Looked up from germline, CDR1 is SGHVS and CDR2 is FNYEAQ. The CDR3 protein is CASSLGQGFDQPQHF. The CDR3 region has the DNA TGTGCCAGCAGCCTGGGACAGGGGTTCGATCAGCCCCAGCATTTT.

This sequence joins TRBV11-2 and TRBJ2-7, with D possibly TRBD2 on 5 matching bases. The V gene's germline CDR1 is SGHAT and CDR2 FQNNGV. This CDR3 contains 15 residues. With 1 base removed from V and 3 bases from J, the gap between germline ends came to 13 bases. Written as DNA, the CDR3 is TGTGCCAGCAGCTTAGGCCACTCTAGCCTCTACGAGCAGTACTTC. Translated, it gives CASSLGHSSLYEQYF.

The chain links TRBV19 to TRBJ2-3, with 11 bases lining up with TRBD2. After removal of 9 bases from V and 0 bases from J, the junction contained 2 bases not matched to a gene. The CDR3 has 14 amino acids. CDR1 is LNHDA, CDR2 SQIVND, per germline (reference sequence). CDR3 in amino acids: CASGLAGSTDTQYF. The CDR3 region has the DNA TGTGCCAGCGGACTAGCGGGTAGCACAGATACGCAGTATTTT.

In its sample, this clone was seen many times. The sample carries other DNA sequences with the same CDR3. V is TRBV27 and J is TRBJ2-1; D is unclear. The ends were cut back, 6 bases at V and 5 bases at J, with 14 bases in the middle. Germline V gene lookup returns CDR1 MNHEY and CDR2 SMNVEV (reference sequence). The CDR3 is 14 residues long. The CDR3 DNA is TGTGCCAGCAGATTAGGGTCCCGAAACAATGAGCAGTTCTTC. Encoded protein: CASRLGSRNNEQFF.